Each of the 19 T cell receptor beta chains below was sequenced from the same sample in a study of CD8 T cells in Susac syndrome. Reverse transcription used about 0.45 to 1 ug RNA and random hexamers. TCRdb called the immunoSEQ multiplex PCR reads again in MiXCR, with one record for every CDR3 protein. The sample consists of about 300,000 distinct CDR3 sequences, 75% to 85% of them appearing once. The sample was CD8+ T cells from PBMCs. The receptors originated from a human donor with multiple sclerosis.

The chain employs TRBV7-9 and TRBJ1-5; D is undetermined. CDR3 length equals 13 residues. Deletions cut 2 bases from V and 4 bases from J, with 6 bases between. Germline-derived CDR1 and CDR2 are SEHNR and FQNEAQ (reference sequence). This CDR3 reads CASSLSKNQPQHF. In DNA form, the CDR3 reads TGTGCCAGCAGCTTAAGCAAAAATCAGCCCCAGCATTTT.

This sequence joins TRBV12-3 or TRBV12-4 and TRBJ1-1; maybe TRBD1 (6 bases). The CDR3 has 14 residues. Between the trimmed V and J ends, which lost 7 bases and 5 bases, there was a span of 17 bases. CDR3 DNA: TGTGCCAGCATGAAGGGGGTAAGGGAGACTGAAGCTTTCTTT. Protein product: CASMKGVRETEAFF.

The CDR3 is CASSLDLESSYEQYF. DNA of the CDR3: TGCGCCAGCAGCTTGGACCTGGAGAGCTCCTACGAGCAGTACTTC. The chain joins TRBV5-1 to TRBJ2-7; D unclear. Looked up from germline, CDR1 is SGHRS and CDR2 is YFSETQ. This CDR3 has 15 amino acids. The germline V and J ends were trimmed by 0 bases and 0 bases, with 10 bases remaining between them. Full variable domain (rest looked up from reference TRBV5-1 and TRBJ2-7): KAGVTQTPRYLIKTRGQQVTLSCSPISGHRSVSWYQQTPGQGLQFLFEYFSETQRNKGNFPGRFSGRQFSNSRSEMNVSTLELGDSALYLCASSLDLESSYEQYFGPGTRLTVT.

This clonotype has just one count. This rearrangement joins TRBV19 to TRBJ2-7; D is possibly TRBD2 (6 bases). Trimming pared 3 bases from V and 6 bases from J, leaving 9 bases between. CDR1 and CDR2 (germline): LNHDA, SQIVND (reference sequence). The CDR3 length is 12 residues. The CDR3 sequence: CASSMGGSEQYF. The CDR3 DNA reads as TGTGCCAGTAGTATGGGGGGATCCGAGCAGTACTTC.

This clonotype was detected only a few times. DNA of the CDR3: TGTGCCAGTAGTACTCGGACCATCGACGTGCAGTTCTTC. This sequence encodes CASSTRTIDVQFF. This rearrangement joins TRBV19 to TRBJ2-1; no clear D gene. With 4 bases removed from V and 12 bases from J, the gap between germline ends came to 16 bases. Germline V lookup: CDR1 LNHDA, CDR2 SQIVND (reference sequence). The CDR3 is 13 amino acids.

CDR3 nucleotides: TGCAGTGCTAGGGGACTAGCGGGAGACGGTGGCACCGGGGAGCTGTTTTTT. It translates to CSARGLAGDGGTGELFF. The V call is TRBV20-1, the J call TRBJ2-2; 14 bases fit TRBD2. Losses at the gene ends were 3 bases for V and 4 bases for J; bases not matched to a gene: 7. This CDR3 spans 17 amino acids. Germline assignment: CDR1 DFQATT and CDR2 SNEGSKA (reference sequence).

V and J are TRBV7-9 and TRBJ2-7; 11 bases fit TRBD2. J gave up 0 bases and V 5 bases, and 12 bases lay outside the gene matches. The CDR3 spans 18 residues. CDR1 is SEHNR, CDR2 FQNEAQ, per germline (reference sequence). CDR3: CASSPGTSGDLSSYEQYF. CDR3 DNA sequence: TGTGCCAGCAGCCCGGGGACTAGCGGAGACCTCAGCTCCTACGAGCAGTACTTC.

CDR3: CASSLSRDFYEQYF. The CDR3 nucleotides read TGCGCCAGCAGCCTGTCCCGGGACTTTTACGAGCAGTACTTC. The rearrangement joins TRBV4-3 to TRBJ2-7; a possible D gene is TRBD2 (6 bases). Trimming shortened V by 4 bases and J by 4 bases, and 14 bases separated the two germline ends. This CDR3 has 14 residues. Germline CDR1 and CDR2: LGHNA and YSLEER.

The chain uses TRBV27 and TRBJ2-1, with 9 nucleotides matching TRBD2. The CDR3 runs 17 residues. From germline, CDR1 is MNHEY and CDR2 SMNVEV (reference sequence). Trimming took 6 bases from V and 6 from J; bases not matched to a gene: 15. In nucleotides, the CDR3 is TGTGCCAGCAGCCCCTGGGCGGGAGGGCCTGGGGGCAATGAGCAGTTCTTC. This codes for CASSPWAGGPGGNEQFF.

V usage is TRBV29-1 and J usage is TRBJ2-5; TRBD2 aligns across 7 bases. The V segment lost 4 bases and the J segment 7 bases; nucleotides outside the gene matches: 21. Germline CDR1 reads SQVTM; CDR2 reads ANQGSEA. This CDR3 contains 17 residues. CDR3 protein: CSVVGILAREFSGTQYF. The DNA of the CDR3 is TGCAGCGTTGTTGGAATACTAGCGCGGGAGTTCTCGGGGACCCAGTACTTC.

CDR3 sequence: CASLAGIHGTDTQYF. CDR3 DNA sequence: TGTGCCAGCTTAGCGGGAATTCATGGCACAGATACGCAGTATTTT. The chain carries TRBV28 and TRBJ2-3, with 8 bases fitting TRBD2. Unmatched junction bases numbered 8, after V lost 8 bases and J lost 1 base. In germline, CDR1 is MDHEN, CDR2 SYDVKM. The CDR3 runs 15 residues.

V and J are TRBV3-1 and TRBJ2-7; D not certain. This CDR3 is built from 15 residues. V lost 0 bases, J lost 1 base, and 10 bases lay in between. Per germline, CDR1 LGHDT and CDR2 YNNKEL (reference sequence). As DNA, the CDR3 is TGTGCCAGCAGCCAAGATCTAACTTCTTCCTACGAGCAGTACTTC. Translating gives CASSQDLTSSYEQYF.

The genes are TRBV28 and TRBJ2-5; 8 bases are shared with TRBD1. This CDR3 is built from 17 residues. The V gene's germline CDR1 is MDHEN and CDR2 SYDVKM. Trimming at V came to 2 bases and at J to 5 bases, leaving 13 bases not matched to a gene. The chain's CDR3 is CASSLTGRTGRGETQYF. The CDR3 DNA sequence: TGTGCCAGCAGTTTAACGGGGCGGACAGGGCGTGGGGAGACCCAGTACTTC.

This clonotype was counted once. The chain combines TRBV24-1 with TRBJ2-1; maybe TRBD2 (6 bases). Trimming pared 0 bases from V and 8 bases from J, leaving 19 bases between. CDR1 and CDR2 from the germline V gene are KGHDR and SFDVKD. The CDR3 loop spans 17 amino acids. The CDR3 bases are TGTGCCACCAGTGATTTGAGACCCTGGTCTAGCGAAGATGAGCAGTTCTTC. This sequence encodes CATSDLRPWSSEDEQFF.

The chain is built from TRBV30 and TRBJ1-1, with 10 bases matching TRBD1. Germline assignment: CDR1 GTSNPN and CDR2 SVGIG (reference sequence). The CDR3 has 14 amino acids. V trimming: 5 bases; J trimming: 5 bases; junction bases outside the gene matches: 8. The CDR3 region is CAWSYGTGDTEAFF. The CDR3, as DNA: TGTGCCTGGTCCTACGGGACAGGGGATACTGAAGCTTTCTTT.

The CDR3 DNA reads as TGTGCCACCAGCGTTGGGGCCAACGTCCTGACTTTC. Its protein product is CATSVGANVLTF. The chain carries TRBV15 and TRBJ2-6; no definite D call. The CDR3 runs to 12 residues. From germline, CDR1 is LNHNV and CDR2 YYDKDF (reference sequence). V shed 5 bases and J shed 3 bases, with 2 bases lying between them. The entire variable domain, with the rest obtained from reference TRBV15 and TRBJ2-6, is as follows: DAMVIQNPRYQVTQFGKPVTLSCSQTLNHNVMYWYQQKSSQAPKLLFHYYDKDFNNEADTPDNFQSRRPNTSFCFLDIRSPGLGDTAMYLCATSVGANVLTFGAGSRLTVL.

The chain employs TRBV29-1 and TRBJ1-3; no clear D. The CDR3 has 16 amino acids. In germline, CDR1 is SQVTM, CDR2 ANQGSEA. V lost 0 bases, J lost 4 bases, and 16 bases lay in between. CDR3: CSVEDETGWWGNTIYF. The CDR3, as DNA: TGCAGCGTTGAAGATGAGACCGGATGGTGGGGAAACACCATATATTTT.

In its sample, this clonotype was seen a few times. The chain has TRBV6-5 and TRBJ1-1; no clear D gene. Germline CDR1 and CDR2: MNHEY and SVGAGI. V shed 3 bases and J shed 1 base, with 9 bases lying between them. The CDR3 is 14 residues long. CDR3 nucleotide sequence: TGTGCCAGCAGTTATTTTGGCAGGAACACTGAAGCTTTCTTT. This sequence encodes CASSYFGRNTEAFF.

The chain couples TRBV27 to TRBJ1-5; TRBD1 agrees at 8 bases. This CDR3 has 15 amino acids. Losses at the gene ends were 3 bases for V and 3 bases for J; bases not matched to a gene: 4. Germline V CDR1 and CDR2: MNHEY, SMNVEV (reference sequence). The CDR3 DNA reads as TGTGCCAGCAGTTTCGGGACAGGCTACAATCAGCCCCAGCATTTT. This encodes CASSFGTGYNQPQHF.